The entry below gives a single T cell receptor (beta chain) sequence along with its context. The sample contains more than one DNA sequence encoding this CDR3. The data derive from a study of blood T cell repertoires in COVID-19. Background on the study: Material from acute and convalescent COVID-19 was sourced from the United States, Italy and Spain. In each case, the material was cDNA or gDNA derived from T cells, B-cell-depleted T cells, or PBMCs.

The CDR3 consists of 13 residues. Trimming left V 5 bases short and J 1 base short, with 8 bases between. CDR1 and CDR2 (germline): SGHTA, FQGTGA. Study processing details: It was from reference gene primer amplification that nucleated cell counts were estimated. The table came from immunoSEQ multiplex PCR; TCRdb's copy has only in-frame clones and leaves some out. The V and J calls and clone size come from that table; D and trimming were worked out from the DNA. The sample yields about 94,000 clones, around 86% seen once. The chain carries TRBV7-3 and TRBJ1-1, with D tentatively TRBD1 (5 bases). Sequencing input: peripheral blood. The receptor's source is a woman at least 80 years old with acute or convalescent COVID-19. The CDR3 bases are TGTGCCAGCAGCCTCGGACAGAACACTGAAGCTTTCTTT. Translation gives CASSLGQNTEAFF.